This T cell receptor beta chain is from a study of shared clonotypes between healthy human individuals. On the study more broadly: Each donor's CD8 memory used one plate, CD8 naive two, each CD4 subset three.

V lost 4 bases to trimming and J lost 0 bases, with 18 bases between them. The germline V gene has CDR1 SGHAT and CDR2 FQNNGV. This CDR3 has 17 amino acids. Execution of the assay was at deep level. The assay was immunoSEQ multiplex PCR, and TCRdb's table has in-frame clones only and misses some. In the table there are 2,500,000 or so clones, under 95% of which are singletons. This sequence joins TRBV11-2 and TRBJ1-1; the D gene is possibly TRBD1 (5 bases). The sequenced sample consisted of naive CD4+ T cells from PBMCs. Stated subset: CD45RA+ positively selected. The clonotype was recovered from a man aged 18-30 years in good health. Some clones in this sample may be carry-over from other donors' samples. CDR3 protein: CASSSRLPGRMNTEAFF. CDR3 bases: TGTGCCAGCAGCTCCCGGCTTCCAGGGAGAATGAACACTGAAGCTTTCTTT.